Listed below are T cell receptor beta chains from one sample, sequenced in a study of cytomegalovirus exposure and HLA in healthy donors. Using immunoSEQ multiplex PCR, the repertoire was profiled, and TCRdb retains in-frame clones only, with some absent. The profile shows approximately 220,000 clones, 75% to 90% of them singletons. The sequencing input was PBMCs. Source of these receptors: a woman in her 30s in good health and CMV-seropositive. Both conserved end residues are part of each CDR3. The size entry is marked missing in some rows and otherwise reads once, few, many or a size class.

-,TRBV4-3,CASSQGTGFSYEQYF
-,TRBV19,CASSIVQGDTQYF
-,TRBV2,CASSESADTQYF
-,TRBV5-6,CASSLGPGGRGYEQYF
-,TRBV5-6,CASSFRTNDYGYTF
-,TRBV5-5,CASSLEGQPYNEQFF
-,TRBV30,CAWTMAGSSYGYTF
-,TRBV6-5,CASRRQINQPQHF
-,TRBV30,CAWRDLNTEQFF
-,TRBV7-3,CASSSRDGYEQYF
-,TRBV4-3,CASSQAGGQLNTEAFF
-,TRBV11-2,CASSSRPTGDTEAFF
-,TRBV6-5,CASSIPGSYGYTF
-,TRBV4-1,CASSQPQFKDTEAFF
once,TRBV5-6,CASSFWDGRRSLSQYF
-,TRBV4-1,CASSQESLFGYTF
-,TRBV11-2,CASSLWASAHSYNEQFF
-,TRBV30,CACVRVGYTF
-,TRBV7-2,CASSLYSNYGYTF
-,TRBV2,CASSAEISSGNTIYF
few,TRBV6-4,CASSEDDSNQPQHF
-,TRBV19,CASSIGGETQYF
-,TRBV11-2,CASSVGPGLGQETQYF
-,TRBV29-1,CSVLDRATNEQYF
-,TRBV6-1,CASSEAAGLYEQFF
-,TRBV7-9,CASSSGDSGANVLTF
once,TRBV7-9,CASEETQYF
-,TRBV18,CASSPPSLAGGIHEQYF
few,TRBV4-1,CASSQDRSYEQYF
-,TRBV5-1,CASSLGTTEAFF
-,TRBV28,CASSFWEMNEQFF
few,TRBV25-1,CASRPGPGYNEQFF
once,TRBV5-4,CASSLGQGTASEAFF
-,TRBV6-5,CASSYEASGSNEQFF
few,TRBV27,CASSPLDSYGYTF
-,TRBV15,CATSRDQGVEGYTF
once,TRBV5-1,CASSSPGQGYEQYF
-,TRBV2,CASRGLAGYNEQFF
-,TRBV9,CASSASRKQGAYGYTF
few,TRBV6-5,CASSLKPQGAMAAFF
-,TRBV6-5,CASSYSGGTGELFF
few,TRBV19,CASRSGSIGTRNTEAFF
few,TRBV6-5,CASSSRTEQYGYTF
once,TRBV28,CASKVRVSDEQYF
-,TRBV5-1,CASSLHRSGAIYEQYF
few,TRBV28,CASSLGGYGYTF
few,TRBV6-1,CASRLIQQDEQYF
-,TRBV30,CAWSSGQGAFEQYF
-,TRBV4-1,CASSQPGTGGKSGGYTF
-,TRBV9,CASSPIVDRGTEAFF
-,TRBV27,CASSPGQSSTDTQYF
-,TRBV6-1,CASSGRGGSYEQYF
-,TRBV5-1,CASSLVRTGAYNEQFF
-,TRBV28,CASRRDRDYNEQFF
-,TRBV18,CASSPAQGDEQYF
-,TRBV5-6,CASSLGYPLNTEAFF
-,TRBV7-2,CASSSDRTGELFF